Shown below are 2 T cell receptor beta chains from a single sample sequenced in a study of immune evolution from preneoplasia to lung adenocarcinoma. Here immunoSEQ multiplex PCR was the method, and the copy in TCRdb shows in-frame clones only, minus some. Among around 9,900 clones listed, around nine tenths were seen once. Sequenced input: FFPE invasive lung adenocarcinoma tissue. Every receptor here comes from a person in their 70s with invasive lung adenocarcinoma. Some clones in this sample may be carry-over from other donors' samples.

This clone was seen a handful of times. V is TRBV20-1 and J is TRBJ2-5; TRBD2 might be the D (5 bases). Trimming cost V 6 bases and J 7 bases, with 12 bases left between them. This CDR3 region has 11 residues. From germline, CDR1 is DFQATT and CDR2 SNEGSKA (reference sequence). In DNA, the CDR3 is TGCAGTGCCGGACCCGAGGGGACCCAGTACTTC. This translates into CSAGPEGTQYF.

This rearrangement joins TRBV28 to TRBJ2-1; 10 nucleotides match TRBD2. CDR1 and CDR2 from the germline V gene are MDHEN and SYDVKM. CDR3 size: 13 residues. Trimming cost V 6 bases and J 4 bases; bases outside gene matches: 0. For the CDR3, the DNA is TGTGCCAGCAGGACTAGCGGGTACAATGAGCAGTTCTTC. Its translation is CASRTSGYNEQFF.